Presented here are 21 T cell receptor beta chains from one specimen sequenced in a study of cytomegalovirus exposure and HLA in healthy donors. The PCR employed 60 Vbeta primers together with 13 Jbeta primers. The data were produced by immunoSEQ multiplex PCR, yet TCRdb's version contains in-frame clones alone and is incomplete. The table includes fewer than 85,000 clones, roughly 88% detected once. Sequences were obtained from PBMCs. The receptor source for this set is a man in his sixties or seventies in good health and CMV-seropositive.

The chain is built from TRBV5-1 and TRBJ2-7, with 11 positions matching TRBD1. Looked up from germline, CDR1 is SGHRS and CDR2 is YFSETQ. Trimming took 4 bases from V and 8 from J; bases not matched to a gene: 5. The CDR3 is made up of 13 amino acids. The CDR3 DNA reads as TGCGCCAGCAGCGTCGGACAGGGGGCAAAGCAGTACTTC. Translating it yields CASSVGQGAKQYF.

For the CDR3, the DNA is TGTGCCAGTAGTATAGAGCAGGGGGCAACAGATACGCAGTATTTT. Encoded protein: CASSIEQGATDTQYF. This rearrangement joins TRBV19 to TRBJ2-3; 8 bases map to TRBD1. CDR1 and CDR2 from the germline V gene are LNHDA and SQIVND (reference sequence). The CDR3 runs 15 residues. V shed 0 bases, J shed 3 bases, and the junction held 2 bases outside the gene matches.

The chain combines TRBV10-3 with TRBJ2-2; 8 positions match TRBD1. The ends lost 11 bases at V and 6 bases at J; junction bases unmatched: 5. Germline assignment: CDR1 ENHRY and CDR2 SYGVKD. This CDR3 is 12 amino acids long. CDR3 in DNA: TGTGCCTCCGACAGGGGCGCCGGGGAGCTGTTTTTT. Its translation: CASDRGAGELFF.

J is TRBJ2-1 and V is TRBV5-1; D is possibly TRBD1 (5 bases). The CDR3 has 13 residues. Germline V lookup: CDR1 SGHRS, CDR2 YFSETQ. V gave up 2 bases and J gave up 8 bases, with 11 bases separating them. This CDR3 reads CASSLGQGHEQFF. CDR3 DNA: TGCGCCAGCAGCTTAGGGCAGGGCCATGAGCAGTTCTTC.

The rearrangement uses TRBV25-1 and TRBJ1-4; 10 bases align to TRBD1. Germline values: CDR1 MGHDK, CDR2 SYGVNS. This CDR3 is built from 14 residues. V trimming: 4 bases; J trimming: 6 bases; junction bases outside the gene matches: 2. This CDR3 reads CASSAGQGDEKLFF. DNA for the CDR3: TGTGCCAGCAGTGCCGGACAGGGGGATGAAAAACTGTTTTTT.

V is TRBV7-9 and J is TRBJ2-5, with a weak D call TRBD2 (7 bases). Germline CDR1 reads SEHNR; CDR2 reads FQNEAQ (reference sequence). V was cut by 5 bases and J by 2 bases, with 15 bases left in between. The CDR3 has 15 residues. The CDR3 protein is CASSPGGGGQETQYF. CDR3 sequence (DNA): TGTGCCAGCAGCCCCGGGGGCGGGGGACAAGAGACCCAGTACTTC.

The CDR3 loop is CASSHYGLFSGNTIYF. The CDR3 DNA is TGCGCCAGCAGCCACTACGGACTCTTCTCTGGAAACACCATATATTTT. V usage is TRBV4-3 and J usage is TRBJ1-3; D is uncertain. The V end lost 3 bases, the J end lost 0 bases, and 12 bases lay between the germline ends. This CDR3 spans 16 amino acids. Per the germline V gene, CDR1 is LGHNA and CDR2 is YSLEER.

J is TRBJ1-2 and V is TRBV18; 7 bases match TRBD1. V lost 3 bases and J lost 5; bases outside the gene matches: 9. Per the germline V gene, CDR1 is KGHSH and CDR2 is LQKENI. CDR3 size: 15 residues. This CDR3 is CASSPAAGGQYGYTF. The CDR3 DNA sequence: TGTGCCAGCTCACCGGCGGCAGGGGGACAATATGGCTACACCTTC.

The V and J genes are TRBV10-2 and TRBJ2-1; 11 bases are shared with TRBD2. Looked up from germline, CDR1 is WSHSY and CDR2 is SAAADI. The CDR3 loop spans 15 amino acids. Germline trimming cut 4 bases from V and 4 bases from J; bases unmatched to any gene: 3. This CDR3 is CASSVTSGGYNEQFF. In DNA form, the CDR3 reads TGCGCCAGCAGTGTCACTAGCGGGGGATACAATGAGCAGTTCTTC.

This chain joins TRBV6-6 and TRBJ1-5; D is unclear. Between the trimmed V and J ends, which lost 2 bases and 7 bases, there was a span of 9 bases. This CDR3 is 13 amino acids long. CDR1 is MNHNY and CDR2 is SVGAGI in the germline V gene (reference sequence). Here the CDR3 DNA reads TGTGCCAGCAGTTACGGAGCAGACCAGCCCCAGCATTTT. Protein sequence: CASSYGADQPQHF.

The rearrangement uses TRBV10-3 and TRBJ1-5; TRBD1 might be the D (5 bases). In germline, CDR1 is ENHRY, CDR2 SYGVKD. The length of the CDR3 is 13 residues. The V gene lost 4 bases and the J gene lost 3 bases, with 7 bases spanning the gap. CDR3 coding DNA: TGTGCCATCAGTGGGGGCCTCAATCAGCCCCAGCATTTT. It specifies CAISGGLNQPQHF.

The table lists this clone with a few counts. CDR3 sequence reads: CASSLRQGSEAFF. DNA for the CDR3: TGCGCCAGCAGCCTGAGACAGGGCAGTGAAGCTTTCTTT. The chain joins TRBV5-1 to TRBJ1-1; TRBD1 matches 7 bases. V lost 4 bases and J lost 7; bases outside the gene matches: 7. This CDR3 comprises 13 residues. Per germline, CDR1 SGHRS and CDR2 YFSETQ.

About this clone itself: The sample has other DNA sequences that encode this CDR3 too. The chain is built from TRBV7-2 and TRBJ1-4, with 11 bases matching TRBD1. Germline V gene sequence: CDR1 SGHTA, CDR2 FQGNSA. This CDR3 is built from 14 residues. J gave up 8 bases and V 3 bases, and 2 bases lay outside the gene matches. The CDR3 DNA sequence: TGTGCCAGCAGCTTGGGACAGGGGGGCGAAAAACTGTTTTTT. Its translation is CASSLGQGGEKLFF.

The CDR3 DNA follows: TGTGCCAGCTCACAGGGCAGGGACACTGAAGCTTTCTTT. Protein: CASSQGRDTEAFF. The rearrangement joins TRBV18 to TRBJ1-1, with D perhaps matching TRBD1 (5 bases). The germline CDR1 and CDR2 sequences are KGHSH and LQKENI. V was pared by 4 bases and J by 3 bases, with 9 bases between. The CDR3 loop spans 13 amino acids.

This clone came up a few times. This sequence joins TRBV6-6 and TRBJ1-1; TRBD1 might be the D (6 bases). The germline V gene encodes CDR1 MNHNY and CDR2 SVGAGI (reference sequence). This CDR3 comprises 14 residues. With 2 bases removed from V and 4 bases from J, the gap between germline ends came to 11 bases. The CDR3, as DNA: TGTGCCAGCAGTTACCCAGGGGACGCCACTGAAGCTTTCTTT. It codes for CASSYPGDATEAFF.

This sequence joins TRBV7-2 and TRBJ1-1, with D perhaps matching TRBD1 (6 bases). CDR1 is SGHTA, CDR2 FQGNSA, per germline. Trimming removed 5 bases at V and 4 bases at J, with 20 bases between. The CDR3 totals 16 residues. The CDR3 DNA is TGTGCCAGCAGCCGCGGGGGGGTAGGGGGGAGCACTGAAGCTTTCTTT. Translation gives CASSRGGVGGSTEAFF.

This clone was picked up a small number of times. The chain joins TRBV10-3 to TRBJ2-6; 8 nucleotides line up with TRBD1. The germline CDR1 and CDR2 sequences are ENHRY and SYGVKD. Unmatched junction bases numbered 3, after V lost 5 bases and J lost 0 bases. The CDR3 spans 16 residues. CDR3 bases: TGTGCCATCAGTAAGGACAGGGCCTCTGGGGCCAACGTCCTGACTTTC. Translating it yields CAISKDRASGANVLTF.

The chain employs TRBV5-4 and TRBJ1-4; TRBD1 agrees at 7 bases. Per germline, CDR1 SGHNT and CDR2 YYREEE (reference sequence). V dropped 4 bases and J dropped 4; count of bases not matched to a gene: 7. The CDR3 runs 15 residues. The CDR3 protein is CASSENRGLNEKLFF. The CDR3 DNA reads as TGTGCCAGCAGCGAAAACAGGGGTCTTAATGAAAAACTGTTTTTT.

The chain has TRBV28 and TRBJ2-3; TRBD2 might be the D (6 bases). The CDR3 spans 11 residues. Germline loops: CDR1 MDHEN, CDR2 SYDVKM. V dropped 6 bases and J dropped 7 bases, with 8 bases sitting between them. CDR3 sequence reads: CASRREYTQYF. The CDR3 nucleotides read TGTGCCAGCAGACGGGAGTATACGCAGTATTTT.

The V gene is TRBV5-4, the J gene TRBJ1-2, with D tentatively TRBD1 (5 bases). Germline lookup yields CDR1 SGHNT and CDR2 YYREEE (reference sequence). The V end lost 1 base, the J end lost 2 bases, and 6 bases lay between the germline ends. This CDR3 has 13 residues. CDR3: CASSLQGNYGYTF. CDR3 nucleotides: TGTGCCAGCAGCTTGCAGGGAAACTATGGCTACACCTTC.

This sequence joins TRBV11-3 and TRBJ2-3, with 13 bases lining up with TRBD2. This CDR3 has 17 amino acids. V gave up 5 bases and J gave up 0 bases; unmatched junction bases: 5. The V gene's germline CDR1 is SGHNT and CDR2 YENEEA. The CDR3 region has the DNA TGTGCCAGCAGCCCAGGGACTAGCGGGGTCAGCACAGATACGCAGTATTTT. This sequence encodes CASSPGTSGVSTDTQYF. Full variable domain (outside the CDR3, taken from reference TRBV11-3 and TRBJ2-3): EAGVVQSPRYKIIEKKQPVAFWCNPISGHNTLYWYLQNLGQGPELLIRYENEEAVDDSQLPKDRFSAERLKGVDSTLKIQPAELGDSAVYLCASSPGTSGVSTDTQYFGPGTRLTVL.